The 21 T cell receptor beta chains presented below share a single source sample, sequenced in a study of PD-1 blockade in classical Hodgkin lymphoma. Measured with immunoSEQ multiplex PCR; TCRdb has only the in-frame clones, and not every one. The profile covers 15,000 or so clones, with 83% appearing a single time and 20% to 25% taken by the ten largest. Exposure to brentuximab vedotin varied, and each patient had relapsed following autologous stem cell transplantation. The source was peripheral blood mononuclear cells (PBMCs), collected at baseline. The receptors derive from a human donor with classical Hodgkin lymphoma.

The genes are TRBV10-3 and TRBJ1-5; 12 bases fit TRBD1. The V gene end was trimmed by 5 bases and the J gene end by 9 bases; junction bases not matched to a gene: 8. The CDR3 runs 15 residues. Germline loops: CDR1 ENHRY, CDR2 SYGVKD. The CDR3 coding sequence is TGTGCCATCAGTCCCGGGACAGGGGGCATTGGGCCCCAGCATTTT. Translated: CAISPGTGGIGPQHF.

To note about this clone: Different DNA sequences within this sample yield the same CDR3. In DNA, the CDR3 is TGTGCCAGTAGGGGCGGACAGGGGTGGGATCAGCCCCAGCATTTT. It codes for CASRGGQGWDQPQHF. The chain is built from TRBV6-5 and TRBJ1-5; 9 bases map to TRBD1. The ends lost 9 bases at V and 5 bases at J; junction bases unmatched: 11. The CDR3 has 15 residues. Looked up from germline, CDR1 is MNHEY and CDR2 is SVGAGI.

This clone has a single count. The V and J genes are TRBV2 and TRBJ1-1; D is ambiguous. The V end was cut by 7 bases, the J end by 6 bases, with 18 bases between. Germline loops: CDR1 SNHLY, CDR2 FYNNEI. The CDR3 length is 14 residues. This CDR3 reads CASTFGEGAAEAFF. The CDR3 DNA reads TGTGCCAGCACTTTTGGGGAGGGTGCGGCTGAAGCTTTCTTT.

V gene TRBV9 combines with J gene TRBJ2-2; no clear D. CDR3 length: 11 amino acids. The V end lost 5 bases, the J end lost 4 bases, and 3 bases lay between the germline ends. Germline-derived CDR1 and CDR2 are SGDLS and YYNGEE. The CDR3 protein is CASRSTGELFF. Here the CDR3 DNA reads TGTGCCAGCAGAAGCACCGGGGAGCTGTTTTTT.

This chain joins TRBV19 and TRBJ2-1, with 7 bases identical to TRBD1. Looked up from germline, CDR1 is LNHDA and CDR2 is SQIVND (reference sequence). V dropped 8 bases and J dropped 2; count of bases not matched to a gene: 6. The CDR3 is 14 amino acids. DNA for the CDR3: TGTGCCAGTGGACCCCAGGGGGCCTACAATGAGCAGTTCTTC. It encodes CASGPQGAYNEQFF.

This clone was seen just once. The chain is built from TRBV28 and TRBJ2-3, with a tentative D call TRBD2 (6 bases). CDR1 MDHEN and CDR2 SYDVKM come from the germline V gene. The CDR3 loop spans 16 amino acids. V was clipped by 3 bases and J by 2 bases, with 15 bases between them. As DNA, the CDR3 is TGTGCCAGCAGTTTTAGGCAGGGCGGGGACACAGATACGCAGTATTTT. This translates into CASSFRQGGDTDTQYF. Full variable domain (rest looked up from reference TRBV28 and TRBJ2-3): DVKVTQSSRYLVKRTGEKVFLECVQDMDHENMFWYRQDPGLGLRLIYFSYDVKMKEKGDIPEGYSVSREKKERFSLILESASTNQTSMYLCASSFRQGGDTDTQYFGPGTRLTVL.

This chain links TRBV7-6 with TRBJ1-6; no definite D call. Germline values: CDR1 SGHVS, CDR2 FNYEAQ. The ends were cut back, 4 bases at V and 7 bases at J, with 11 bases in the middle. The CDR3 runs 14 residues. DNA for the CDR3: TGTGCCAGCAGCTGGGGATCCCCAAATTCACCCCTCCACTTT. Protein: CASSWGSPNSPLHF.

J is TRBJ1-2 and V is TRBV6-6; D possibly corresponds to TRBD1 (5 bases). Deletions cut 5 bases from V and 5 bases from J, with 15 bases between. This CDR3 contains 14 residues. The germline V gene encodes CDR1 MNHNY and CDR2 SVGAGI (reference sequence). The CDR3 is CASSPGNPGYGYTF. CDR3 coding DNA: TGTGCCAGCAGTCCAGGGAACCCAGGGTATGGCTACACCTTC.

This clone was detected only a few times. The chain employs TRBV12-5 and TRBJ2-2; unclear D gene. The CDR3 runs 13 residues. V was trimmed by 3 bases and J by 6 bases, leaving 8 bases between them. The germline V gene encodes CDR1 LGHNT and CDR2 FRNRAP. Here the CDR3 reads CASGFSGPGELFF. The CDR3 DNA reads as TGTGCTAGTGGTTTTTCGGGCCCCGGGGAGCTGTTTTTT.

V and J are TRBV5-3 and TRBJ2-5, with D hard to call. Gene TRBJ2-7 matches the end of the DNA better, so the J call may be wrong. TRBV5-3 is classed as an ORF, of uncertain function. The CDR3 totals 14 residues. CDR3 loop: CARSFPFPPYEQYF. The CDR3 DNA reads TGTGCCAGAAGCTTTCCCTTTCCCCCCTACGAGCAGTACTTC.

V and J are TRBV7-3 and TRBJ2-3; either TRBD1 or TRBD2 may supply D (7 bases each). Germline V gives CDR1 SGHTA, CDR2 FQGTGA. The ends were cut back, 2 bases at V and 3 bases at J, with 12 bases in the middle. The CDR3 contains 15 residues. The CDR3 loop is CASSLSGGDTDTQYF. Written as DNA, the CDR3 is TGTGCCAGCAGCTTATCAGGGGGGGATACAGATACGCAGTATTTT.

The CDR3 DNA is TGTGCCAGCAGAGAGGGCCTGAACACTGAAGCTTTCTTT. Translation: CASREGLNTEAFF. The rearrangement links TRBV6-5 to TRBJ1-1; D not certain. V dropped 6 bases and J dropped 0 bases, with 8 bases sitting between them. The V gene's germline CDR1 is MNHEY and CDR2 SVGAGI. This CDR3 contains 13 residues.

This clone was seen a handful of times. The rearrangement links TRBV28 to TRBJ2-7; tentatively, D is TRBD2 (6 bases). Germline V lookup: CDR1 MDHEN, CDR2 SYDVKM. V was clipped by 6 bases and J by 1 base, with 10 bases between them. The CDR3 totals 13 residues. Here the CDR3 DNA reads TGTGCCAGCAGGTCAGGGACTTCCTACGAGCAGTACTTC. It codes for CASRSGTSYEQYF. Using reference TRBV28 and TRBJ2-7 for the parts outside the CDR3, the full variable domain is DVKVTQSSRYLVKRTGEKVFLECVQDMDHENMFWYRQDPGLGLRLIYFSYDVKMKEKGDIPEGYSVSREKKERFSLILESASTNQTSMYLCASRSGTSYEQYFGPGTRLTVT.

V and J are TRBV6-6 and TRBJ1-1; no reliable D call. Germline loops: CDR1 MNHNY, CDR2 SVGAGI (reference sequence). The CDR3 is 14 residues long. With 4 bases removed from V and 1 base from J, the gap between germline ends came to 10 bases. The CDR3 is CASSSRTANTEAFF. The DNA of the CDR3 is TGTGCCAGCAGTTCCCGGACGGCGAACACTGAAGCTTTCTTT.

V and J are TRBV20-1 and TRBJ1-2; 7 positions agree with TRBD1. In germline, CDR1 is DFQATT, CDR2 SNEGSKA (reference sequence). The CDR3 loop spans 11 amino acids. The CDR3 reads CSAGGAYGYTF. CDR3 bases: TGCAGCGCAGGGGGAGCCTATGGCTACACCTTC.

J is TRBJ1-2 and V is TRBV15; the match to TRBD1 covers 8 bases. Trimming at V came to 3 bases and at J to 3 bases, leaving 3 bases not matched to a gene. This CDR3 contains 14 residues. Germline V gene data show CDR1 as LNHNV and CDR2 as YYDKDF (reference sequence). CDR3 in amino acids: CATSRGQAYYGYTF. The CDR3, as DNA: TGTGCCACCAGCAGGGGACAGGCTTACTATGGCTACACCTTC. The full variable domain, completed using reference TRBV15 and TRBJ1-2, is DAMVIQNPRYQVTQFGKPVTLSCSQTLNHNVMYWYQQKSSQAPKLLFHYYDKDFNNEADTPDNFQSRRPNTSFCFLDIRSPGLGDTAMYLCATSRGQAYYGYTFGSGTRLTVV.

V and J are TRBV7-9 and TRBJ2-7; TRBD2 is a possible D gene (5 bases). Germline lookup yields CDR1 SEHNR and CDR2 FQNEAQ (reference sequence). This CDR3 spans 14 amino acids. V lost 1 base to trimming and J lost 1 base, with 8 bases between them. For the CDR3, the DNA is TGTGCCAGCAGCTTAGTGGGAGCTTCCTACGAGCAGTACTTC. Translated, it gives CASSLVGASYEQYF.

This clone appeared a single time. The V call is TRBV9, the J call TRBJ2-1; TRBD2 aligns across 13 bases. CDR1 is SGDLS, CDR2 YYNGEE, per germline. This CDR3 has 20 residues. The junction had 19 bases not matched to a gene; V was cut back by 3 bases and J by 7 bases. The DNA for the CDR3 is TGTGCCAGCAGCGAGGCCGGGACTAGCGGGGCGATTTATCCCGTAAATGAGCAGTTCTTC. Protein product: CASSEAGTSGAIYPVNEQFF.

The chain joins TRBV19 to TRBJ2-1, with no clear D. The CDR3 is 15 amino acids. Germline lookup yields CDR1 LNHDA and CDR2 SQIVND (reference sequence). V lost 3 bases and J 4 bases, leaving 13 bases between the germline ends. The CDR3 coding sequence is TGTGCCAGTAGTATTCGTGAGAGTGCGTACAATGAGCAGTTCTTC. It codes for CASSIRESAYNEQFF.

The chain is built from TRBV12-5 and TRBJ2-2; no definite D call. The CDR3 is 14 amino acids. V lost 0 bases, J lost 5 bases, and 7 bases lay in between. Germline CDR1 reads LGHNT; CDR2 reads FRNRAP. In nucleotides, the CDR3 is TGTGCTAGTGGTTTGGTCCCCTCGACCGGGGAGCTGTTTTTT. It is translated as CASGLVPSTGELFF.

Regarding this clone: Other DNA sequences in the sample encode the same CDR3. CDR3 protein: CASGLEGGTEAFF. The CDR3 DNA follows: TGTGCTAGTGGTTTGGAGGGAGGCACTGAAGCTTTCTTT. The rearrangement uses TRBV12-5 and TRBJ1-1; no clear D. The ends were cut back, 1 base at V and 4 bases at J, with 7 bases in the middle. The CDR3 covers 13 residues. Looked up from germline, CDR1 is LGHNT and CDR2 is FRNRAP.